This TCR beta chain was sequenced in a study of blood T cell repertoires in COVID-19. About the study: The United States, Italy and Spain provided the acute and convalescent COVID-19 samples. PBMCs, B-cell-depleted T cells, or T cells provided the cDNA or gDNA that made up the material.

Only a few counts were recorded for this clone. V lost 4 bases to trimming and J lost 0 bases; unmatched junction nucleotides: 4. The CDR3 totals 14 residues. Germline values: CDR1 SGHRS, CDR2 YFSETQ. In the authors' methods: How many nucleated cells were present was estimated from reference gene primer amplification. Repertoires were generated with immunoSEQ multiplex PCR, while TCRdb's copy carries only in-frame clones and drops some. Clone size and the V and J calls come from that table; the DNA yielded D and trimming. The table has some 200,000 clones, 80% to 90% seen once. This clonotype was sampled from a man younger than 35 with active or convalescent COVID-19. The genes are TRBV5-1 and TRBJ2-7; 7 bases fit TRBD1. Specimen: peripheral blood. CDR3 sequence: CASSRDSLSYEQYF. The CDR3 DNA reads as TGCGCCAGCAGCAGGGACAGCCTCTCCTACGAGCAGTACTTC.